A single sample is the source of the 31 T cell receptor beta chains below, sequenced in a study of cytotoxic CD8 clonotypes in ibrutinib-treated CLL. The protocol was immunoSEQ multiplex PCR, while the TCRdb copy is restricted to in-frame clones and leaves out a portion. The table shows tens of thousands of clones, with roughly 70% occurring only once. Here the sequenced sample was PBMCs, taken after 12 months of ibrutinib treatment. These receptors were obtained from a human donor with chronic lymphocytic leukemia.

The chain couples TRBV7-8 to TRBJ2-6; D remains unclear. Trimming stripped 5 bases from V and 3 bases from J, with 2 bases between. Germline lookup yields CDR1 SGHVS and CDR2 FQNEAQ. CDR3 length: 12 residues. CDR3 loop: CASSDGANVLTF. The CDR3 bases are TGTGCCAGCAGCGATGGGGCCAACGTCCTGACTTTC. Looking up the rest from reference TRBV7-8 and TRBJ2-6 gives the full variable domain: GAGVSQSPRYKVAKRGQDVALRCDPISGHVSLFWYQQALGQGPEFLTYFQNEAQLDKSGLPSDRFFAERPEGSVSTLKIQRTQQEDSAVYLCASSDGANVLTFGAGSRLTVL.

This clone came up once. This chain uses TRBV7-2 with TRBJ2-7, with D hard to call. CDR1 is SGHTA and CDR2 is FQGNSA in the germline V gene. V was clipped by 1 base and J by 0 bases, with 7 bases between them. The CDR3 loop spans 14 amino acids. CDR3 bases: TGTGCCAGCAGCTTAGATCGTATCTCCTACGAGCAGTACTTC. Protein: CASSLDRISYEQYF.

This clone turned up a few times. The CDR3 DNA reads TGTGCCAGCAGCACCGGGACACGGCTAATTCCACCCTATGGCTACACCTTC. Protein product: CASSTGTRLIPPYGYTF. The V and J genes are TRBV28 and TRBJ1-2; TRBD1 might be the D (6 bases). V dropped 6 bases and J dropped 4 bases, with 24 bases sitting between them. Germline values: CDR1 MDHEN, CDR2 SYDVKM. The CDR3 spans 17 residues.

This clone was counted between two and nine times. The V call is TRBV30, the J call TRBJ2-7, with 8 bases identical to TRBD1. The V and J ends lost 3 bases and 4 bases, in that order; junction bases with no gene match: 11. CDR1 is GTSNPN and CDR2 is SVGIG in the germline V gene (reference sequence). This CDR3 spans 15 amino acids. The CDR3 sequence is CAWSDTWTGSYEQYF. The CDR3 DNA reads as TGTGCCTGGAGCGATACATGGACAGGGAGTTACGAGCAGTACTTC.

V is TRBV7-9 and J is TRBJ2-7, with 8 bases matching TRBD2. Trimming took 3 bases from V and 2 from J; bases not matched to a gene: 9. There are 16 residues in the CDR3. The germline gives CDR1 SEHNR, CDR2 FQNEAQ (reference sequence). The CDR3 region is CASSFVAGLGAYEQYF. CDR3 sequence (DNA): TGTGCCAGCAGCTTCGTTGCGGGACTAGGCGCCTACGAGCAGTACTTC.

The CDR3 spells CASSYGLAPTYEQYF. CDR3 sequence (DNA): TGTGCCAGCAGCTACGGACTAGCGCCGACCTACGAGCAGTACTTC. V and J are TRBV9 and TRBJ2-7; 9 nucleotides line up with TRBD2. Trimming took 4 bases from V and 2 from J; bases not matched to a gene: 7. This CDR3 is built from 15 residues. Germline CDR1 reads SGDLS; CDR2 reads YYNGEE. The full variable domain, rest sourced from reference TRBV9 and TRBJ2-7, is DSGVTQTPKHLITATGQRVTLRCSPRSGDLSVYWYQQSLDQGLQFLIQYYNGEERAKGNILERFSAQQFPDLHSELNLSSLELGDSALYFCASSYGLAPTYEQYFGPGTRLTVT.

This clone was detected a few times. The V call is TRBV27, the J call TRBJ1-5, with a tentative D call TRBD1 (5 bases). This CDR3 has 14 amino acids. Germline assignment: CDR1 MNHEY and CDR2 SMNVEV (reference sequence). With 6 bases removed from V and 2 bases from J, the gap between germline ends came to 11 bases. The CDR3 spells CASSPGWGNQPQHF. CDR3 DNA sequence: TGTGCCAGCAGCCCAGGGTGGGGCAATCAGCCCCAGCATTTT.

This chain joins TRBV2 and TRBJ2-6, with TRBD2 matching 8 bases. V lost 7 bases to trimming and J lost 0 bases; unmatched junction nucleotides: 5. Germline values: CDR1 SNHLY, CDR2 FYNNEI. The CDR3 runs to 16 residues. The CDR3 loop reads CASNAGGFSGANVLTF. CDR3 nucleotide sequence: TGTGCCAGCAACGCGGGAGGATTCTCTGGGGCCAACGTCCTGACTTTC.

V is TRBV6-5 and J is TRBJ2-7, with D unclear. V shed 8 bases and J shed 2 bases, with 10 bases lying between them. This CDR3 is built from 12 residues. CDR1 is MNHEY and CDR2 is SVGAGI in the germline V gene. The CDR3 DNA reads as TGTGCCAGCGGGAACAGACCCTACGAGCAGTACTTC. As protein: CASGNRPYEQYF.

The chain uses TRBV2 and TRBJ2-2; D is perhaps TRBD1 or TRBD2 (5 bases each). Deletions cut 4 bases from V and 9 bases from J, with 18 bases between. CDR1 and CDR2 (germline): SNHLY, FYNNEI. The CDR3 totals 15 residues. The CDR3 loop reads CASSGGASGLRELFF. CDR3 nucleotide sequence: TGTGCCAGCAGTGGAGGGGCCTCCGGTCTCCGGGAGCTGTTTTTT.

This clone was seen a handful of times. The chain uses TRBV5-1 and TRBJ1-1, with D perhaps TRBD1 (6 bases). Germline-derived CDR1 and CDR2 are SGHRS and YFSETQ. This CDR3 has 13 residues. Trimming pared 4 bases from V and 5 bases from J, leaving 12 bases between. The CDR3 DNA is TGCGCCAGCAGCACGGGGGCTGAAACTGAAGCTTTCTTT. It yields the protein CASSTGAETEAFF.

This chain links TRBV5-6 with TRBJ2-7; D perhaps matches TRBD2 (5 bases). Germline loops: CDR1 SGHDT, CDR2 YYEEEE. CDR3 length equals 13 residues. V lost 1 base, J lost 4 bases, and 9 bases lay in between. Here the CDR3 DNA reads TGTGCCAGCAGCTTGCCCGGGATATACGAGCAGTACTTC. Protein product: CASSLPGIYEQYF.

The chain has TRBV11-2 and TRBJ1-2; D unclear. The CDR3 consists of 12 residues. Trimming took off 3 bases at V and 7 bases at J, with 9 bases between the two ends. Germline values: CDR1 SGHAT, CDR2 FQNNGV. CDR3 DNA: TGTGCCAGCAGCTTCGCCGGGCTTGGCTACACCTTC. Its protein product is CASSFAGLGYTF.

The rearrangement links TRBV4-1 to TRBJ2-5; D possibly corresponds to TRBD2 (6 bases). Germline V gene lookup returns CDR1 MGHRA and CDR2 YSYEKL. Trimming removed 5 bases at V and 5 bases at J, with 18 bases between. The CDR3 is 15 amino acids. Written as DNA, the CDR3 is TGCGCCAGCAGCGGGGGGAGCTTGGTTGGGGAGACCCAGTACTTC. This translates into CASSGGSLVGETQYF.

This clone was recorded only once. The rearrangement uses TRBV28 and TRBJ2-3; 9 bases are shared with TRBD2. V shed 6 bases and J 2 bases; nucleotides not matched to a gene: 6. Germline values: CDR1 MDHEN, CDR2 SYDVKM. This CDR3 has 15 amino acids. The CDR3 DNA is TGTGCCAGCAGGAAGACTAGCGGAAACACAGATACGCAGTATTTT. It codes for CASRKTSGNTDTQYF. The full variable domain, with the rest looked up from reference TRBV28 and TRBJ2-3, is DVKVTQSSRYLVKRTGEKVFLECVQDMDHENMFWYRQDPGLGLRLIYFSYDVKMKEKGDIPEGYSVSREKKERFSLILESASTNQTSMYLCASRKTSGNTDTQYFGPGTRLTVL.

The chain has TRBV5-6 and TRBJ2-2; tentative D call: TRBD2 (6 bases). The ends were cut back, 5 bases at V and 4 bases at J, with 24 bases in the middle. Germline CDR1 SGHDT, CDR2 YYEEEE. This CDR3 comprises 18 residues. CDR3: CASREQARARRGTGELFF. As DNA, the CDR3 is TGTGCCAGCAGGGAACAGGCCCGGGCTCGGCGGGGCACCGGGGAGCTGTTTTTT. Using reference TRBV5-6 and TRBJ2-2 for the parts outside the CDR3, the full variable domain is DAGVTQSPTHLIKTRGQQVTLRCSPKSGHDTVSWYQQALGQGPQFIFQYYEEEERQRGNFPDRFSGHQFPNYSSELNVNALLLGDSALYLCASREQARARRGTGELFFGEGSRLTVL.

This clone was observed a handful of times. This rearrangement joins TRBV2 to TRBJ1-5; D is uncertain. CDR3 length equals 15 residues. CDR1 is SNHLY and CDR2 is FYNNEI in the germline V gene. V was trimmed by 3 bases and J by 3 bases, leaving 12 bases between them. The DNA for the CDR3 is TGTGCCAGCAGTGATTTGTACCGTCCCAATCAGCCCCAGCATTTT. It encodes CASSDLYRPNQPQHF. Supplemented by reference TRBV2 and TRBJ1-5, the full variable domain reads EPEVTQTPSHQVTQMGQEVILRCVPISNHLYFYWYRQILGQKVEFLVSFYNNEISEKSEIFDDQFSVERPDGSNFTLKIRSTKLEDSAMYFCASSDLYRPNQPQHFGDGTRLSIL.

CDR3 in DNA: TGTGCCAGCAGCCTTTGGTCATCGCGCGACGAGCAGTACTTC. Its translation is CASSLWSSRDEQYF. The chain is built from TRBV7-6 and TRBJ2-7, with D hard to call. The germline V and J ends were trimmed by 5 bases and 5 bases, with 16 bases remaining between them. CDR1 and CDR2 (germline): SGHVS, FNYEAQ. The CDR3 has 14 residues.

This clone was detected only once. The chain combines TRBV19 with TRBJ2-7; TRBD2 matches 9 bases. Germline V gene data show CDR1 as LNHDA and CDR2 as SQIVND (reference sequence). V shed 6 bases, J shed 2 bases, and the junction held 2 bases outside the gene matches. The CDR3 has 13 amino acids. CDR3: CASSPSGAYEQYF. The CDR3 region has the DNA TGTGCCAGTAGCCCTAGCGGGGCCTACGAGCAGTACTTC.

The genes are TRBV4-1 and TRBJ2-1; D is unresolved. The CDR3 loop spans 14 amino acids. Trimming left V 0 bases short and J 7 bases short, with 10 bases between. Per germline, CDR1 MGHRA and CDR2 YSYEKL. The CDR3 nucleotides are TGCGCCAGCAGCCAAGAGGGCCCTTCTAATGAGCAGTTCTTC. Translated, it gives CASSQEGPSNEQFF.

The gene calls are TRBV19 and TRBJ2-1; D uncertain. CDR3 length: 13 residues. With 5 bases removed from V and 2 bases from J, the gap between germline ends came to 7 bases. Germline values: CDR1 LNHDA, CDR2 SQIVND (reference sequence). The CDR3 DNA reads TGTGCCAGTAGTTCCCGGCCCTACAATGAGCAGTTCTTC. Its translation is CASSSRPYNEQFF.

This clone was found many times. This sequence joins TRBV18 and TRBJ2-7; D uncertain. Trimming removed 1 base from V and 0 bases from J, with 4 bases in between. CDR1 is KGHSH, CDR2 LQKENI, per germline. There are 13 residues in the CDR3. CDR3 loop: CASSPLVSYEQYF. The CDR3 DNA follows: TGTGCCAGCTCACCACTGGTCTCCTACGAGCAGTACTTC.

This chain joins TRBV19 and TRBJ2-3, with unresolved D. The V gene's germline CDR1 is LNHDA and CDR2 SQIVND (reference sequence). V dropped 3 bases and J dropped 3 bases, with 16 bases sitting between them. The CDR3 has 16 residues. The CDR3 protein is CASSMRAGSLTDTQYF. CDR3 sequence (DNA): TGTGCCAGTAGTATGCGCGCAGGTTCCTTGACAGATACGCAGTATTTT.

The chain is built from TRBV5-1 and TRBJ2-5; 7 positions agree with TRBD2. The CDR3 length is 15 residues. V lost 0 bases to trimming and J lost 3 bases; unmatched junction nucleotides: 5. Looked up from germline, CDR1 is SGHRS and CDR2 is YFSETQ. CDR3: CASSLALADKETQYF. The CDR3 nucleotides are TGCGCCAGCAGCTTGGCTCTAGCGGATAAAGAGACCCAGTACTTC.

V usage is TRBV4-1 and J usage is TRBJ2-3; D is uncertain. The CDR3 totals 17 residues. Germline V gene data show CDR1 as MGHRA and CDR2 as YSYEKL. Trimming pared 4 bases from V and 1 base from J, leaving 18 bases between. In DNA form, the CDR3 reads TGCGCCAGCAGCCCGATTAAGTCGTGGCGAGGCACAGATACGCAGTATTTT. It specifies CASSPIKSWRGTDTQYF.

V and J are TRBV4-2 and TRBJ2-3, with D tentatively TRBD2 (5 bases). The germline V gene has CDR1 LGHNA and CDR2 YNFKEQ. V lost 1 base to trimming and J lost 3 bases, with 11 bases between them. CDR3 length: 15 residues. The CDR3: CASSQVVGRTDTQYF. The CDR3 nucleotides are TGTGCCAGCAGCCAAGTGGTGGGGAGAACAGATACGCAGTATTTT.

The chain links TRBV7-3 to TRBJ2-2, with no clear D. The V end lost 5 bases, the J end lost 1 base, and 8 bases lay between the germline ends. Germline CDR1 is SGHTA and CDR2 is FQGTGA. CDR3 length equals 14 residues. Here the CDR3 reads CASSQILNTGELFF. CDR3 DNA: TGTGCCAGCAGCCAAATCTTGAACACCGGGGAGCTGTTTTTT.

The chain carries TRBV7-9 and TRBJ1-1; the D is unclear. Germline CDR1 and CDR2: SEHNR and FQNEAQ (reference sequence). The CDR3 totals 14 residues. V was cut by 2 bases and J by 6 bases, with 13 bases left in between. The CDR3 reads CASSLRAGNSEAFF. The CDR3 nucleotides read TGTGCCAGCAGCTTAAGGGCGGGCAACTCTGAAGCTTTCTTT. The complete variable domain, with remaining parts taken from reference TRBV7-9 and TRBJ1-1, reads DTGVSQNPRHKITKRGQNVTFRCDPISEHNRLYWYRQTLGQGPEFLTYFQNEAQLEKSRLLSDRFSAERPKGSFSTLEIQRTEQGDSAMYLCASSLRAGNSEAFFGQGTRLTVV.

This clone came up a few times. V usage is TRBV9 and J usage is TRBJ2-1, with 10 bases identical to TRBD1. Germline V gene data show CDR1 as SGDLS and CDR2 as YYNGEE. The V gene end was trimmed by 3 bases and the J gene end by 5 bases; junction bases not matched to a gene: 5. This CDR3 spans 15 amino acids. In nucleotides, the CDR3 is TGTGCCAGCAGCGAAGACAGGGGGCTAAACAATGAGCAGTTCTTC. This codes for CASSEDRGLNNEQFF.

This chain uses TRBV30 with TRBJ2-7; D might be TRBD1 or TRBD2, each matching 5 bases. The V and J ends lost 3 bases and 4 bases respectively, with 19 bases between them. CDR1 and CDR2 (germline): GTSNPN, SVGIG (reference sequence). The CDR3 is 15 residues long. CDR3 in DNA: TGTGCCTGGAGCGGGGCTGACAGCCGGGTTTACGAGCAGTACTTC. Translated, it gives CAWSGADSRVYEQYF.

The rearrangement uses TRBV19 and TRBJ2-7; 9 bases agree with TRBD2. CDR1 is LNHDA and CDR2 is SQIVND in the germline V gene (reference sequence). V lost 3 bases and J lost 7; bases outside the gene matches: 7. The CDR3 length is 14 residues. The DNA for the CDR3 is TGTGCCAGTAGTATGGTAGCGGGAGCACGTGAGCAGTACTTC. Its translation: CASSMVAGAREQYF.